This TCR beta chain was documented in a study of blood T cell repertoires in COVID-19. This clone was recorded a few times. Germline V lookup: CDR1 MGHRA, CDR2 YSYEKL. This CDR3 is built from 15 residues. With 0 bases removed from V and 5 bases from J, the gap between germline ends came to 11 bases. TCRdb's table, derived via immunoSEQ multiplex PCR, lists solely in-frame clones and lacks some. This table has 150,000 to 200,000 clones, more than 80% appearing once. The receptor's source is a young woman who had recovered from COVID-19. The material sequenced was PBMCs or T cells enriched from blood (not recorded which). The rearrangement links TRBV4-1 to TRBJ2-1; D gene ambiguous. CDR3: CASSQDRVRNNEQFF. The CDR3 coding sequence is TGCGCCAGCAGCCAAGATCGGGTCCGAAACAATGAGCAGTTCTTC.